The 27 T cell receptor beta chains listed next were all sequenced from one sample in a study of CD8+ T cells in alopecia areata. Treatment here: oral pan-JAK inhibitor, 5-10 mg twice daily. cDNA prepared by RNA extraction and subsequent reverse transcription served as the template for sequencing. Profiling relied on immunoSEQ multiplex PCR, and the TCRdb table lists in-frame clones only, not all of them. This sample yields around 180,000 clones, of which roughly 70% are seen a single time; roughly 1.3% belongs to the top ten. Here the sequenced sample was CD4+ T cells sorted from blood, taken around week 47, from a patient treated with tofacitinib. These receptors all stem from a human donor with alopecia areata.

This sequence joins TRBV29-1 and TRBJ1-5, with unresolved D. CDR3 length: 13 residues. CDR1 is SQVTM and CDR2 is ANQGSEA in the germline V gene. V was cut by 6 bases and J by 3 bases, with 12 bases left in between. In DNA form, the CDR3 reads TGCAGCGTCCTCGAGGGCGACAATCAGCCCCAGCATTTT. Residues: CSVLEGDNQPQHF.

V is TRBV29-1 and J is TRBJ2-6; a weak D match, TRBD1 (7 bases). Germline lookup yields CDR1 SQVTM and CDR2 ANQGSEA. This CDR3 contains 17 residues. The V end lost 1 base, the J end lost 4 bases, and 17 bases lay between the germline ends. The CDR3: CSVEGGGGLYGANVLTF. CDR3 in DNA: TGCAGCGTTGAAGGAGGGGGCGGACTATACGGGGCCAACGTCCTGACTTTC.

This clone was counted a few times. The genes are TRBV29-1 and TRBJ2-5; tentatively, D is TRBD1 or TRBD2 (5 bases each). Germline V lookup: CDR1 SQVTM, CDR2 ANQGSEA. The germline V and J ends were trimmed by 5 bases and 4 bases, with 14 bases remaining between them. The CDR3 consists of 13 residues. For the CDR3, the DNA is TGCAGCGTTATTGGGGGTCCGGGAGAGACCCAGTACTTC. It codes for CSVIGGPGETQYF.

This clone was counted a few times. The V gene is TRBV7-9, the J gene TRBJ1-2, with 7 bases fitting TRBD1. The CDR3 is made up of 13 amino acids. V was pared by 5 bases and J by 7 bases, with 7 bases of the junction left unmatched. CDR1 is SEHNR, CDR2 FQNEAQ, per germline (reference sequence). CDR3 protein: CASSQDREGGYTF. The CDR3 DNA is TGTGCCAGCAGCCAAGACAGGGAAGGTGGCTACACCTTC.

J is TRBJ2-1 and V is TRBV29-1, with TRBD2 identical over 9 bases. Trimming took 3 bases from V and 6 from J; bases not matched to a gene: 9. The germline CDR1 and CDR2 sequences are SQVTM and ANQGSEA. This CDR3 region has 15 residues. In DNA, the CDR3 is TGCAGCGTTGAGCCCAGCGGGGGGATCTCCAATGAGCAGTTCTTC. As protein: CSVEPSGGISNEQFF.

This clone was counted once. The gene calls are TRBV29-1 and TRBJ1-2; 10 positions match TRBD1. The CDR3 consists of 14 residues. Germline CDR1 reads SQVTM; CDR2 reads ANQGSEA. Unmatched junction bases numbered 6, after V lost 0 bases and J lost 8 bases. In nucleotides, the CDR3 is TGCAGCGTTGAAGATCCGGACAGGGGGAGAGGCTACACCTTC. It is translated as CSVEDPDRGRGYTF.

The rearrangement links TRBV4-3 to TRBJ1-6; D is uncertain. V lost 1 base to trimming and J lost 7 bases, with 11 bases between them. Germline lookup yields CDR1 LGHNA and CDR2 YSLEER. CDR3 length: 15 residues. This chain's CDR3 is CASSQVVSRNSPLHF. The CDR3 coding sequence is TGCGCCAGCAGCCAAGTTGTATCCCGGAATTCACCCCTCCACTTT.

Only a few counts were recorded for this clone. V and J are TRBV7-6 and TRBJ1-2, with D unclear. Germline values: CDR1 SGHVS, CDR2 FNYEAQ. V lost 5 bases and J lost 7, with 20 bases in between. The CDR3 has 15 residues. CDR3 DNA sequence: TGTGCCAGCAGCCTAGAGGTTGAACCCCGGGGTGGCTACACCTTC. It encodes CASSLEVEPRGGYTF.

The chain links TRBV5-1 to TRBJ2-1; perhaps TRBD1 as D (5 bases). Trimming shortened V by 3 bases and J by 2 bases, and 9 bases separated the two germline ends. The CDR3 runs to 14 residues. Per germline, CDR1 SGHRS and CDR2 YFSETQ. The CDR3 coding sequence is TGCGCCAGCAGCTCTACAGGCCCCTACAATGAGCAGTTCTTC. This translates into CASSSTGPYNEQFF.

CDR3 sequence: CASSLDTGPFTGANVLTF. CDR3 coding DNA: TGCGCCAGCAGCTTGGATACGGGACCGTTCACTGGGGCCAACGTCCTGACTTTC. This rearrangement joins TRBV5-1 to TRBJ2-6; D possibly matches TRBD1 or TRBD2 (5 bases each). This CDR3 region has 18 residues. V lost 0 bases and J 2 bases, leaving 15 bases between the germline ends. Germline V lookup: CDR1 SGHRS, CDR2 YFSETQ.

A word on this clone: A junction end diverges from the germline sequence, so it may reflect a read error. The sample has other DNA sequences that encode this CDR3 too. The rearrangement joins TRBV5-1 to TRBJ2-5; 8 positions agree with TRBD2. The germline CDR1 and CDR2 sequences are SGHRS and YFSETQ. The CDR3 is made up of 16 amino acids. The CDR3 spells CASSPGVAGSQETQYF. The CDR3 coding sequence is TGCGCCAGCAGCCCAGGGGTAGCGGGGTCCCAAGAAACCCAGTACTTC.

The V call is TRBV29-1, the J call TRBJ2-3; D ambiguous. The germline V gene has CDR1 SQVTM and CDR2 ANQGSEA. Between the trimmed V and J ends, which lost 3 bases and 0 bases, there was a span of 10 bases. There are 14 residues in the CDR3. The CDR3 bases are TGCAGCGTTGATGGCCGAACTAGCACAGATACGCAGTATTTT. It yields the protein CSVDGRTSTDTQYF.

Here the CDR3 reads CSVGDTYEQYF. The CDR3 DNA is TGCAGCGTTGGGGATACCTACGAGCAGTACTTC. The rearrangement joins TRBV29-1 to TRBJ2-7; D gene uncertain. Trimming took 4 bases from V and 2 from J, leaving 6 bases between them. From germline, CDR1 is SQVTM and CDR2 ANQGSEA. The CDR3 is 11 amino acids.

The chain recombines TRBV29-1 with TRBJ2-7; TRBD2 might be the D (6 bases). V lost 7 bases, J lost 1 base, and 11 bases lay in between. Germline CDR1 and CDR2: SQVTM and ANQGSEA. This CDR3 comprises 12 residues. CDR3 protein: CSAGDGSYEQYF. CDR3 nucleotide sequence: TGCAGCGCGGGGGACGGATCCTACGAGCAGTACTTC.

The chain uses TRBV27 and TRBJ2-5, with unresolved D. This CDR3 spans 14 amino acids. The germline CDR1 and CDR2 sequences are MNHEY and SMNVEV (reference sequence). Trimming pared 5 bases from V and 5 bases from J, leaving 15 bases between. The CDR3 nucleotides read TGTGCCAGCAGTAAGTTGGAGCCTGGGGAGACCCAGTACTTC. Protein sequence: CASSKLEPGETQYF.

The V call is TRBV30, the J call TRBJ1-5; no definite D call. Between the trimmed V and J ends, which lost 0 bases and 4 bases, there was a span of 7 bases. The germline gives CDR1 GTSNPN, CDR2 SVGIG (reference sequence). There are 13 residues in the CDR3. The CDR3 is CAWSVVGNQPQHF. The CDR3 nucleotides are TGTGCCTGGAGTGTAGTAGGGAATCAGCCCCAGCATTTT.

This rearrangement joins TRBV5-1 to TRBJ1-1; D unclear. V lost 0 bases and J lost 5, with 11 bases in between. This CDR3 is 14 amino acids long. Germline loops: CDR1 SGHRS, CDR2 YFSETQ. The DNA for the CDR3 is TGCGCCAGCAGCTTGGGGTCAGTCGGAACTGAAGCTTTCTTT. Amino acid sequence: CASSLGSVGTEAFF.

The chain couples TRBV19 to TRBJ1-2, with a tentative D call TRBD1 (6 bases). V was pared by 1 base and J by 8 bases, with 23 bases between. CDR1 is LNHDA and CDR2 is SQIVND in the germline V gene (reference sequence). The CDR3 covers 17 residues. This CDR3 reads CASSIGTAQGSLDGYTF. The CDR3 region has the DNA TGTGCCAGTAGTATAGGAACAGCCCAGGGGAGTCTTGACGGCTACACCTTC.

This clone was detected only once. CDR3 sequence (DNA): TGTGCCAGCAGTATTAAGATGAACACTGAAGCTTTCTTT. Amino acid sequence: CASSIKMNTEAFF. The chain couples TRBV25-1 to TRBJ1-1; D is uncertain. The CDR3 sequence is 13 residues long. The V end lost 5 bases, the J end lost 0 bases, and 7 bases lay between the germline ends. Germline V gene data show CDR1 as MGHDK and CDR2 as SYGVNS.

This chain links TRBV18 with TRBJ1-6, with D perhaps matching TRBD1 (6 bases). V lost 2 bases and J 7 bases, leaving 9 bases between the germline ends. The CDR3 length is 14 residues. Germline V gene lookup returns CDR1 KGHSH and CDR2 LQKENI. The CDR3 is CASSPYDRNSPLHF. The DNA of the CDR3 is TGTGCCAGCTCACCATACGACAGGAATTCACCCCTCCACTTT.

J is TRBJ1-5 and V is TRBV29-1; maybe TRBD1 (5 bases). CDR1 SQVTM and CDR2 ANQGSEA come from the germline V gene. The CDR3 is 14 residues long. V lost 4 bases and J lost 2, with 12 bases in between. For the CDR3, the DNA is TGCAGCGTTGCAACAGGCATACGCAATCAGCCCCAGCATTTT. Protein sequence: CSVATGIRNQPQHF.

This clone came up a few times. The chain carries TRBV6-5 and TRBJ1-1, with D maybe TRBD1 (6 bases). The CDR3 is made up of 11 amino acids. Germline assignment: CDR1 MNHEY and CDR2 SVGAGI. The V end lost 4 bases, the J end lost 10 bases, and 10 bases lay between the germline ends. The CDR3 coding sequence is TGTGCCAGCAGTTGGGGGACACGAGCTTTCTTT. Translated, it gives CASSWGTRAFF.

The J gene is TRBJ1-1, the V gene TRBV30; TRBD1 agrees at 10 bases. The CDR3 is made up of 13 amino acids. V was pared by 3 bases and J by 4 bases, with 2 bases of the junction left unmatched. In germline, CDR1 is GTSNPN, CDR2 SVGIG (reference sequence). Written as DNA, the CDR3 is TGTGCCTGGAGCGGGGACAGGGGCACTGAAGCTTTCTTT. This sequence encodes CAWSGDRGTEAFF.

The chain combines TRBV2 with TRBJ2-5; TRBD2 aligns across 13 bases. V gave up 5 bases and J gave up 3 bases; unmatched junction bases: 24. Germline CDR1 is SNHLY and CDR2 is FYNNEI. This CDR3 spans 22 amino acids. The CDR3 DNA is TGTGCCAGCAGTCATCGACCCACGGCGGGGACTAGCGGGGCCTTAAACAAAGAGACCCAGTACTTC. This gives the protein CASSHRPTAGTSGALNKETQYF.

The chain employs TRBV9 and TRBJ1-2, with D possibly matching TRBD1 (6 bases). This CDR3 contains 14 residues. V lost 1 base to trimming and J lost 4 bases, with 11 bases between them. CDR1 is SGDLS, CDR2 YYNGEE, per germline. The CDR3 DNA reads as TGTGCCAGCAGCGTACAGGGGCAGTCCTATGGCTACACCTTC. Protein: CASSVQGQSYGYTF.

CDR3 bases: TGTGCCAGCAGTGAACGGGAGGGCTACACTGAAGCTTTCTTT. This translates into CASSEREGYTEAFF. The chain combines TRBV25-1 with TRBJ1-1, with unresolved D. The length of the CDR3 is 14 residues. V lost 2 bases and J lost 3, with 10 bases in between. Germline CDR1 is MGHDK and CDR2 is SYGVNS.

A few counts support this clone. Other DNA sequences of this sample code for an identical CDR3. This sequence joins TRBV7-9 and TRBJ2-7; unclear D gene. Per germline, CDR1 SEHNR and CDR2 FQNEAQ (reference sequence). The ends were cut back, 8 bases at V and 0 bases at J, with 8 bases in the middle. This CDR3 region has 12 residues. CDR3 residues: CASGDGSYEQYF. CDR3 nucleotide sequence: TGTGCCAGCGGTGACGGCTCCTACGAGCAGTACTTC.